Sequencing of this T cell receptor (beta chain) was carried out in a study of T cells in Graves' hyperthyroidism and ophthalmopathy. What was amplified from RNA transcripts were TCR beta CDR3 regions. Primed by the HTBI set, a first-round RT-PCR was run on the TCR CDR3. Via MiXCR, TCRdb re-called the multiplex PCR reads, giving one row per CDR3 protein. Of around 500,000 distinct CDR3 sequences listed, approximately 15% are singletons. Per germline, CDR1 SGDLS and CDR2 YYNGEE. CDR3 length: 17 amino acids. J gave up 2 bases and V 3 bases, and 11 bases lay outside the gene matches. The chain couples TRBV9 to TRBJ2-3, with TRBD1 matching over 8 bases. The receptor was derived from a woman between 18 and 29 years old with Graves' hyperthyroidism. Specimen: blood. CDR3 loop: CASSDRQGLSPTDTQYF. DNA of the CDR3: TGTGCCAGCAGCGACCGACAGGGGCTAAGTCCCACAGATACGCAGTATTTT.